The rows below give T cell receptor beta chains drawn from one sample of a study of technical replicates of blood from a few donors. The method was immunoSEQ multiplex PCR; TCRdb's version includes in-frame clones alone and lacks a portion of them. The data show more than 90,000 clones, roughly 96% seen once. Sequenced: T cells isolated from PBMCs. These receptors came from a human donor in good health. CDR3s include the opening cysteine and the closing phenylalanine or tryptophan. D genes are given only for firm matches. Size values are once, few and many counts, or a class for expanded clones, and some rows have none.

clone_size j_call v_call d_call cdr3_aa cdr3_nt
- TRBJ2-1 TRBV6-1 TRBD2 CASSDGSSGSFEQFF TGTGCCAGCAGTGACGGGTCTAGCGGGAGTTTTGAGCAGTTCTTC
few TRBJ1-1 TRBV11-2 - CASSLDLTGTMNTEAFF TGTGCCAGCAGCTTAGATCTCACAGGGACCATGAACACTGAAGCTTTCTTT
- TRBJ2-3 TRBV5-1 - CASRPGGGGTDTQYF TGCGCCAGCCGACCGGGGGGCGGCGGCACAGATACGCAGTATTTT
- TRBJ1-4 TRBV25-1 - CASSDSRGAGNEKLFF TGTGCCAGCAGTGACTCCAGGGGCGCTGGTAATGAAAAACTGTTTTTT
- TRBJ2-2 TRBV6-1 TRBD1 CASRDGTVGAGELFF TGTGCCAGCAGGGATGGGACAGTGGGGGCCGGGGAGCTGTTTTTT
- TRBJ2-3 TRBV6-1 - CASSEGRYRTDTQYF TGTGCCAGCAGTGAGGGCCGCTACCGCACAGATACGCAGTATTTT
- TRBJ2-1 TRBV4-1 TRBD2 CASSQDFGTSVWWQFF TGCGCCAGCAGCCAAGATTTTGGGACTAGCGTATGGTGGCAGTTCTTC
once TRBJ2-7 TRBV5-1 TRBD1 CASSSPGQGLGEQYF TGCGCCAGCAGCTCTCCGGGACAGGGGCTGGGAGAGCAGTACTTC
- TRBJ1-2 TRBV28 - CASITSGSIYGYTF TGTGCCAGCATCACTTCAGGCAGCATCTATGGCTACACCTTC
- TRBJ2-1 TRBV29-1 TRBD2 CSAGGGRGKVLNNEQFF TGCAGCGCCGGGGGAGGGCGGGGAAAGGTGTTGAACAATGAGCAGTTCTTC
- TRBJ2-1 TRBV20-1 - CSANQVHEQFF TGCAGTGCTAATCAGGTGCATGAGCAGTTCTTC
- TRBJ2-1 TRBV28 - CASSSPARSYNEQFF TGTGCCAGCAGTTCACCCGCCCGGTCCTACAATGAGCAGTTCTTC
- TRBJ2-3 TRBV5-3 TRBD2 CARSFRTSGGSTDTQYF TGTGCCAGAAGCTTTCGGACTAGCGGGGGAAGCACAGATACGCAGTATTTT